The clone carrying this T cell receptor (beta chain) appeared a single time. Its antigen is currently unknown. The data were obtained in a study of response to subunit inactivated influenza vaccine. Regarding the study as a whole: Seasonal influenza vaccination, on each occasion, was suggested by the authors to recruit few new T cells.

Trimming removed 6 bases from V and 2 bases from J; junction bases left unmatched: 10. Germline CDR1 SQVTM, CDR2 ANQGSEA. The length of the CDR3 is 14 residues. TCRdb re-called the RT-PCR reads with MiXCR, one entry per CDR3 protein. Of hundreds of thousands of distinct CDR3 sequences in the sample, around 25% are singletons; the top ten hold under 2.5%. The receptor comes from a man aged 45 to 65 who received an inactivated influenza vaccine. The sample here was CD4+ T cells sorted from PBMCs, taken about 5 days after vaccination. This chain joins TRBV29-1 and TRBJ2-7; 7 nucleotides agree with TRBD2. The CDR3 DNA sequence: TGCAGCGTCCGCCGGGGAGGGGCTCCCTACGAGCAGTACTTC. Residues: CSVRRGGAPYEQYF.